Below, 11 T cell receptor beta chains from the same sample are listed, as sequenced in a study of cytotoxic CD8 clonotypes in ibrutinib-treated CLL (dated by TCRdb to the early 2020s). The library was built by means of the immunoSEQ multiplex PCR assay. TCRdb mirrors the immuneACCESS table, restricted to in-frame sequences. Some clones are absent from its copies; in checked studies, under half trace to an unresolved V gene, and the reason for the others is unknown. This sample has 250,000 to 350,000 clones in its table, and less than 85% of those were observed once. The ten top clones hold about 5.3% of the sample. According to the study, the label for this sample's time point signals: progressive disease on ibrutinib. Source: PBMCs, taken at disease progression, from a patient treated with ibrutinib. These receptors were taken from a human donor with chronic lymphocytic leukemia.

The rearrangement uses TRBV6-4 and TRBJ2-3; 9 nucleotides line up with TRBD2. CDR1 is MRHNA, CDR2 SNTAGT, per germline. The CDR3 consists of 14 residues. V lost 4 bases to trimming and J lost 6 bases; unmatched junction nucleotides: 5. In DNA form, the CDR3 reads TGTGCCAGCAGTGCCAGCGGGGGGACGGATACGCAGTATTTT. Translation: CASSASGGTDTQYF.

The chain joins TRBV12-5 to TRBJ2-3; D may be TRBD1 or TRBD2 (5 bases each). Germline V gene data show CDR1 as LGHNT and CDR2 as FRNRAP. CDR3 length: 14 residues. Trimming left V 4 bases short and J 0 bases short, with 8 bases between. The CDR3 sequence: CASGWDGSTDTQYF. The CDR3 DNA reads as TGTGCTAGTGGTTGGGACGGTAGCACAGATACGCAGTATTTT.

This chain links TRBV5-5 with TRBJ1-1; D gene uncertain. From germline, CDR1 is SGHKS and CDR2 YYEKEE (reference sequence). This CDR3 is 12 amino acids long. Deletions cut 0 bases from V and 2 bases from J, with 2 bases between. This CDR3 reads CASSLANTEAFF. The CDR3 coding sequence is TGTGCCAGCAGCTTGGCCAACACTGAAGCTTTCTTT. Complete variable domain (other parts from reference TRBV5-5 and TRBJ1-1): DAGVTQSPTHLIKTRGQQVTLRCSPISGHKSVSWYQQVLGQGPQFIFQYYEKEERGRGNFPDRFSARQFPNYSSELNVNALLLGDSALYLCASSLANTEAFFGQGTRLTVV.

This chain's CDR3 is CASSSGAGGRYEQYF. CDR3 bases: TGTGCCAGCAGCTCGGGTGCCGGGGGTCGATACGAGCAGTACTTC. This chain joins TRBV5-4 and TRBJ2-7; possible D gene TRBD2, 6 bases. With 3 bases removed from V and 4 bases from J, the gap between germline ends came to 17 bases. The CDR3 length is 15 residues. Germline lookup yields CDR1 SGHNT and CDR2 YYREEE (reference sequence).

V and J are TRBV14 and TRBJ2-7; D not certain. Germline values: CDR1 SGHDN, CDR2 FVKESK. Trimming took 3 bases from V and 6 from J, leaving 12 bases between them. This CDR3 is built from 13 residues. The CDR3 loop reads CASSHRISVEQYF. CDR3 nucleotide sequence: TGTGCCAGCAGCCACAGGATTTCCGTCGAGCAGTACTTC.

The V gene is TRBV7-7, the J gene TRBJ2-7; a weak D match, TRBD1 (6 bases). The CDR3 has 13 residues. Trimming removed 5 bases from V and 1 base from J, with 9 bases in between. Germline assignment: CDR1 SSHAT and CDR2 FNYEAQ (reference sequence). CDR3 loop: CASSVGGSYEQYF. The CDR3 nucleotides read TGTGCCAGCAGCGTAGGGGGTTCCTACGAGCAGTACTTC.

This clone was seen only a few times. This chain uses TRBV28 with TRBJ1-5; TRBD1 matches at 7 bases. The CDR3 is made up of 13 amino acids. Trimming took 7 bases from V and 10 from J; bases not matched to a gene: 10. Looked up from germline, CDR1 is MDHEN and CDR2 is SYDVKM. The CDR3 loop reads CASKDRDSPPQHF. The CDR3 DNA is TGTGCCAGCAAAGACAGGGACTCCCCACCCCAGCATTTT. Together with reference TRBV28 and TRBJ1-5, the CDR3 gives the full variable domain: DVKVTQSSRYLVKRTGEKVFLECVQDMDHENMFWYRQDPGLGLRLIYFSYDVKMKEKGDIPEGYSVSREKKERFSLILESASTNQTSMYLCASKDRDSPPQHFGDGTRLSIL.

V and J are TRBV4-1 and TRBJ2-7, with no clear D. Germline lookup yields CDR1 MGHRA and CDR2 YSYEKL. Trimming took 1 base from V and 6 from J, leaving 7 bases between them. The CDR3 has 12 amino acids. CDR3 in DNA: TGCGCCAGCAGCCAAGGGAAGTCCGAGCAGTACTTC. Translating it yields CASSQGKSEQYF.

V gene TRBV19 combines with J gene TRBJ2-7; D not resolved. Germline CDR1 and CDR2: LNHDA and SQIVND (reference sequence). V lost 3 bases to trimming and J lost 5 bases, with 5 bases between them. The CDR3 is 11 residues long. The CDR3 loop reads CASSIKDEQYF. The CDR3 nucleotides read TGTGCCAGTAGTATTAAGGACGAGCAGTACTTC.

V usage is TRBV10-3 and J usage is TRBJ1-2; 8 bases match TRBD1. The V and J ends lost 0 bases and 2 bases, in that order; junction bases with no gene match: 2. The CDR3 consists of 15 residues. Germline CDR1 reads ENHRY; CDR2 reads SYGVKD. CDR3 coding DNA: TGTGCCATCAGTGAGTCGGACAGGGCGAACTATGGCTACACCTTC. Translated: CAISESDRANYGYTF.

J is TRBJ1-4 and V is TRBV12-2; the table's D call, TRBD1, has no DNA check behind it. TRBV12-2 has pseudogene status. CDR3 size: 18 residues. The CDR3 spells CASRQNRGPHRKNEKLFF. The CDR3 bases are TGTGCAAGTCGCCAAAACAGGGGGCCGCATCGAAAGAATGAAAAACTGTTTTTT.